This T cell receptor (beta chain) was recovered during a study of T cells in Graves' hyperthyroidism and ophthalmopathy. General study points: Classification by a 13 V-J model distinguished ophthalmopathy from stable hyperthyroidism.

V was cut by 6 bases and J by 1 base, with 14 bases left in between. The CDR3 consists of 15 residues. This sample holds PBMCs from roughly 10 ml fresh peripheral blood. Authors of the study amplified TCR beta CDR3 regions from RNA transcripts. An initial round of RT-PCR targeting the TCR CDR3 relied on the HTBI primer set. TCRdb reanalysed the multiplex PCR reads using MiXCR and keeps one entry per CDR3 protein. Of hundreds of thousands of distinct CDR3 sequences in the sample, around 15% were seen once. Details on this clonotype: What it binds is not known.

The chain recombines TRBV12-3 or TRBV12-4 with TRBJ2-3; D is ambiguous. What was sequenced was blood. This TCR came from a woman between 18 and 30 years old with Graves' hyperthyroidism. CDR3 protein: CASRPSPFGTDTQYF. In DNA form, the CDR3 reads TGTGCCAGCAGGCCCAGTCCTTTCGGCACAGATACGCAGTATTTT.